Presented here are 25 T cell receptor beta chains from one specimen sequenced in a study of T and B cells in COVID-19 patients. Multiplex PCR with BIOMED2 TRB-A/B primer pools amplified TRB rearrangements. TCRdb re-called the multiplex PCR reads through MiXCR, storing one row per CDR3 protein. Found here are roughly 13,000 distinct CDR3 sequences, about 30% of them singletons; the top ten hold approximately 6.3%. TRB was amplified from about 250-500 ng of blood genomic DNA. Sequenced material: blood. Every receptor here comes from a human donor who had recovered from COVID-19.

This clonotype was counted at least ten times. The chain links TRBV18 to TRBJ2-7; maybe TRBD1 (6 bases). CDR1 and CDR2 from the germline V gene are KGHSH and LQKENI. Trimming left V 2 bases short and J 2 bases short, with 19 bases between. The CDR3 length is 17 residues. The CDR3 sequence: CASSPTQNRASTYEQYF. CDR3 DNA sequence: TGTGCCAGCTCACCAACCCAGAACAGGGCTTCGACCTACGAGCAGTACTTC.

CDR3 coding DNA: TGTGCCAGCAGCCTACCCGGGACTATCTCCCATGAGCAGTTCTTC. Its protein is CASSLPGTISHEQFF. The genes are TRBV13 and TRBJ2-1; TRBD2 matches at 7 bases. Trimming at V came to 5 bases and at J to 8 bases, leaving 12 bases not matched to a gene. Per germline, CDR1 PRHDT and CDR2 FYEKMQ (reference sequence). This CDR3 has 15 residues.

Many counts were recorded for this clonotype. V and J are TRBV6-1 and TRBJ1-1; D not certain. Germline lookup yields CDR1 MNHNS and CDR2 SASEGT. The CDR3 totals 13 residues. V was trimmed by 8 bases and J by 0 bases, leaving 10 bases between them. CDR3 nucleotide sequence: TGTGCCAGCGAATCAAACCTGAACACTGAAGCTTTCTTT. Its protein is CASESNLNTEAFF.

This clonotype was seen once. The chain carries TRBV13 and TRBJ1-2, with no clear D. CDR1 and CDR2 (germline): PRHDT, FYEKMQ (reference sequence). V dropped 5 bases and J dropped 3 bases, with 10 bases sitting between them. The CDR3 covers 13 residues. The CDR3 DNA sequence: TGTGCCAGCAGCGCCCAAGGACACTATGGCTACACCTTC. Translation: CASSAQGHYGYTF.

This clonotype ranks as medium-sized (0.01 to 0.1%). The rearrangement joins TRBV5-5 to TRBJ2-5; 8 nucleotides align to TRBD2. The CDR3 is made up of 16 amino acids. After removal of 4 bases from V and 5 bases from J, the junction contained 13 bases not matched to a gene. CDR1 SGHKS and CDR2 YYEKEE come from the germline V gene (reference sequence). The CDR3 DNA reads as TGTGCCAGCAGCGAGGGAGCGGGGGCGTTGGAGGAGACCCAGTACTTC. It codes for CASSEGAGALEETQYF.

This clonotype was seen ten or more times. The rearrangement joins TRBV5-4 to TRBJ2-1; 10 bases match TRBD1. In germline, CDR1 is SGHNT, CDR2 YYREEE (reference sequence). V was clipped by 4 bases and J by 6 bases; unmatched bases: 7. This CDR3 has 15 amino acids. This chain's CDR3 is CASSRDRGQSNEQFF. The CDR3, as DNA: TGTGCCAGCAGCCGGGACAGGGGCCAATCCAATGAGCAGTTCTTC.

The rearrangement links TRBV5-6 to TRBJ2-1; TRBD2 matches at 11 bases. This CDR3 spans 15 amino acids. The J segment lost 5 bases and the V segment lost 5 bases, leaving 6 bases of the junction unmatched. Germline V gene data show CDR1 as SGHDT and CDR2 as YYEEEE. The CDR3 region has the DNA TGTGCCAGCAGAAGTGGGACTAGCGGCCACAATGAGCAGTTCTTC. Encoded protein: CASRSGTSGHNEQFF.

To note about this clonotype: The missing conserved phenylalanine or tryptophan at the end of this CDR3 makes a read error likely. The J gene is TRBJ2-7, the V gene TRBV13; 7 bases are shared with TRBD1. The CDR3 sequence is 13 residues long. V lost 3 bases to trimming and J lost 9 bases; unmatched junction nucleotides: 8. CDR1 and CDR2 (germline): PRHDT, FYEKMQ (reference sequence). CDR3 DNA: TGTGCCAGCAGCTTGGACAGGCGTATGGGGCAGTACTCC. This translates into CASSLDRRMGQYS.

The chain uses TRBV7-3 and TRBJ2-5; D may correspond to TRBD1 or TRBD2 (6 bases each). This CDR3 contains 13 residues. The germline gives CDR1 SGHTA, CDR2 FQGTGA. Between the trimmed V and J ends, which lost 2 bases and 11 bases, there was a span of 15 bases. DNA of the CDR3: TGTGCCAGCAGCTTAGTTGGGGGCCGGGAGCAGTACTTC. As protein: CASSLVGGREQYF.

V and J are TRBV27 and TRBJ2-1, with 13 bases that match TRBD2. The CDR3 spans 17 residues. V gave up 3 bases and J gave up 6 bases; unmatched junction bases: 8. CDR1 and CDR2 (germline): MNHEY, SMNVEV (reference sequence). CDR3 region: CASSFGLAGAVGNEQFF. For the CDR3, the DNA is TGTGCCAGCAGTTTTGGACTAGCGGGGGCGGTCGGCAATGAGCAGTTCTTC.

The chain links TRBV7-9 to TRBJ1-4; D is possibly TRBD1 (5 bases). Germline V CDR1 and CDR2: SEHNR, FQNEAQ (reference sequence). V was trimmed by 5 bases and J by 5 bases, leaving 24 bases between them. The CDR3 is made up of 18 amino acids. CDR3 amino acids: CASSREQLGTPRNEKLFF. The CDR3 DNA follows: TGTGCCAGCAGCCGCGAACAGCTCGGGACGCCCCGCAATGAAAAACTGTTTTTT.

This clonotype was counted a few times. The chain recombines TRBV11-2 with TRBJ2-1, with TRBD1 matching 7 bases. The CDR3 has 18 amino acids. Germline V gives CDR1 SGHAT, CDR2 FQNNGV. V shed 5 bases, J shed 2 bases, and the junction held 15 bases outside the gene matches. CDR3 nucleotide sequence: TGTGCCAGCAGCACCCGACAGGGAGCCTCGTCCACCTACAATGAGCAGTTCTTC. Amino acids: CASSTRQGASSTYNEQFF.

The chain couples TRBV5-1 to TRBJ2-4; 8 bases are shared with TRBD2. V was clipped by 1 base and J by 2 bases; unmatched bases: 20. The CDR3 spans 21 residues. In germline, CDR1 is SGHRS, CDR2 YFSETQ. The CDR3 region has the DNA TGCGCCAGCAGCTTGCGTACCCCTTTCGAGCGGGAGAGCCTGACCAAAAACATTCAGTACTTC. Its protein is CASSLRTPFERESLTKNIQYF.

This clonotype was recorded once. The CDR3, as DNA: TGTGCCAGCAGTCCTAGTCGGGGCTACTATGGCTACACCTTC. As protein: CASSPSRGYYGYTF. The chain combines TRBV7-9 with TRBJ1-2; weak D call: TRBD1 (5 bases). The CDR3 covers 14 residues. Trimming removed 6 bases at V and 3 bases at J, with 14 bases between. CDR1 and CDR2 from the germline V gene are SEHNR and FQNEAQ (reference sequence).

This clonotype appeared many times. The chain's CDR3 is CAWSVIGDEAFF. The CDR3 region has the DNA TGTGCCTGGAGTGTAATAGGGGATGAAGCTTTCTTT. The chain combines TRBV30 with TRBJ1-1; D might be TRBD1 (5 bases). Germline V gene sequence: CDR1 GTSNPN, CDR2 SVGIG (reference sequence). The CDR3 contains 12 residues. Trimming removed 0 bases from V and 7 bases from J, with 9 bases in between.

This clonotype was detected many times. The CDR3 DNA reads as TGTGCCAGCTCACCAGCCCAGGGATACAATCAGCCCCAGCATTTT. It encodes CASSPAQGYNQPQHF. The chain couples TRBV18 to TRBJ1-5; D is possibly TRBD1 (5 bases). The CDR3 consists of 15 residues. Trimming left V 2 bases short and J 3 bases short, with 11 bases between. Germline values: CDR1 KGHSH, CDR2 LQKENI.

The chain recombines TRBV19 with TRBJ1-3; TRBD1 aligns across 8 bases. V lost 3 bases and J lost 0; bases outside the gene matches: 4. CDR3 length: 16 amino acids. Germline V gives CDR1 LNHDA, CDR2 SQIVND (reference sequence). CDR3 sequence reads: CASSIGQGGSGNTIYF. CDR3 nucleotide sequence: TGTGCCAGTAGTATTGGACAGGGAGGCTCTGGAAACACCATATATTTT. Supplemented by reference TRBV19 and TRBJ1-3, the full variable domain reads DGGITQSPKYLFRKEGQNVTLSCEQNLNHDAMYWYRQDPGQGLRLIYYSQIVNDFQKGDIAEGYSVSREKKESFPLTVTSAQKNPTAFYLCASSIGQGGSGNTIYFGEGSWLTVV.

V gene TRBV20-1 combines with J gene TRBJ2-1; 11 bases agree with TRBD2. The J segment lost 8 bases and the V segment lost 1 base, leaving 4 bases of the junction unmatched. This CDR3 comprises 14 residues. Per the germline V gene, CDR1 is DFQATT and CDR2 is SNEGSKA (reference sequence). The CDR3 region is CSARVAGGPDEQFF. CDR3 sequence (DNA): TGCAGTGCTAGAGTAGCGGGGGGGCCCGATGAGCAGTTCTTC.

The V and J genes are TRBV11-2 and TRBJ2-5; TRBD2 matches 9 bases. This CDR3 contains 15 residues. Germline V lookup: CDR1 SGHAT, CDR2 FQNNGV. V trimming: 1 base; J trimming: 5 bases; junction bases outside the gene matches: 5. CDR3 protein: CASSLVAGARETQYF. The CDR3 nucleotides read TGTGCCAGCAGCTTAGTAGCGGGGGCTCGGGAGACCCAGTACTTC.

This clonotype was counted a single time. The V gene is TRBV5-1, the J gene TRBJ2-5; 9 bases map to TRBD1. V trimming: 2 bases; J trimming: 6 bases; junction bases outside the gene matches: 23. The CDR3 totals 20 residues. Germline V lookup: CDR1 SGHRS, CDR2 YFSETQ. For the CDR3, the DNA is TGCGCCAGCAGCTTCGGCCGTCGATCGGAGAGACAGGGGGGAGTTCAGACCCAGTACTTC. Protein product: CASSFGRRSERQGGVQTQYF.

This clonotype appeared a few times. The chain has TRBV12-3 or TRBV12-4 and TRBJ2-3; D is perhaps TRBD1 (6 bases). Trimming stripped 6 bases from V and 2 bases from J, with 15 bases between. The CDR3 length is 15 residues. CDR3 in amino acids: CASSRGGSPTDTQYF. CDR3 nucleotide sequence: TGTGCCAGCAGCCGAGGGGGATCCCCCACAGATACGCAGTATTTT.

By sample share, this clonotype is medium-sized. The V call is TRBV27, the J call TRBJ2-2; D gene unclear. The V end lost 5 bases, the J end lost 0 bases, and 7 bases lay between the germline ends. The CDR3 extends over 14 amino acids. The germline V gene encodes CDR1 MNHEY and CDR2 SMNVEV (reference sequence). CDR3 nucleotide sequence: TGTGCCAGCAGTAGAACATCGAACACCGGGGAGCTGTTTTTT. Translating gives CASSRTSNTGELFF.

The rearrangement links TRBV27 to TRBJ1-6; TRBD1 matches 10 bases. The germline gives CDR1 MNHEY, CDR2 SMNVEV (reference sequence). The ends lost 5 bases at V and 9 bases at J; junction bases unmatched: 10. The CDR3 loop spans 16 amino acids. CDR3 DNA: TGTGCCAGCAGTCTAATACCGGGACAGGGGTCTTCACCCCTCCACTTT. Residues: CASSLIPGQGSSPLHF.

The chain combines TRBV7-9 with TRBJ1-6; weak D call: TRBD1 (6 bases). This CDR3 has 16 amino acids. Trimming took 1 base from V and 8 from J, leaving 15 bases between them. Germline V lookup: CDR1 SEHNR, CDR2 FQNEAQ (reference sequence). DNA for the CDR3: TGTGCCAGCAGCTTAGAGGGCAGGGGAGACGATTCACCCCTCCACTTT. As protein: CASSLEGRGDDSPLHF.

The chain employs TRBV12-3 or TRBV12-4 and TRBJ2-3; D may match TRBD1 or TRBD2 (5 bases each). The CDR3 runs to 14 residues. V lost 4 bases to trimming and J lost 4 bases, with 12 bases between them. CDR3 protein: CASSYQGVSDTQYF. In DNA, the CDR3 is TGTGCCAGCAGTTACCAGGGAGTTTCAGATACGCAGTATTTT.